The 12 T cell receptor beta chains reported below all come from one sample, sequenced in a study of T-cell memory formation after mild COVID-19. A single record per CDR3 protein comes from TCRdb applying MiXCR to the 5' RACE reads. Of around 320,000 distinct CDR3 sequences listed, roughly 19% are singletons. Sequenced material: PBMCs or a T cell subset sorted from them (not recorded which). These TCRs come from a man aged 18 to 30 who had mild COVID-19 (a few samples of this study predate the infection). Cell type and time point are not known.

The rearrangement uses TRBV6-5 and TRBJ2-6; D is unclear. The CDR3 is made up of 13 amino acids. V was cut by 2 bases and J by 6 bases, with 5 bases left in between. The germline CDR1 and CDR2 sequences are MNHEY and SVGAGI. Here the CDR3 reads CASSYAAANVLTF. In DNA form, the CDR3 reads TGTGCCAGCAGTTACGCGGCGGCCAACGTCCTGACTTTC.

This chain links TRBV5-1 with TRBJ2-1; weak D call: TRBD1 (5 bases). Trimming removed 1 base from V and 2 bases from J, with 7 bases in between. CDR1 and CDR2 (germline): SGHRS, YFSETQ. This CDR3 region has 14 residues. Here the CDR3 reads CASSLSRAYNEQFF. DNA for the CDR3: TGCGCCAGCAGCTTGTCCAGGGCCTACAATGAGCAGTTCTTC.

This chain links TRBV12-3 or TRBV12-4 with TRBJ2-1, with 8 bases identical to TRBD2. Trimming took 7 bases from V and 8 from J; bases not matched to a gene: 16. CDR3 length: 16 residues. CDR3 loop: CASTDQNAIGGDEQFF. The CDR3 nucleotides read TGTGCCAGCACTGATCAAAATGCGATCGGGGGGGATGAGCAGTTCTTC.

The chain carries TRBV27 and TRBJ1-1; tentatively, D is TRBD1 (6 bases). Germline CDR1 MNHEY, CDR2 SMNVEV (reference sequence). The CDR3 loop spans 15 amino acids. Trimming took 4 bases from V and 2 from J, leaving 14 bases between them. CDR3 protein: CASSYRVPPNTEAFF. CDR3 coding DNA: TGTGCCAGCAGTTACAGGGTCCCCCCCAACACTGAAGCTTTCTTT.

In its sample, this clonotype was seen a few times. The CDR3 DNA follows: TGTGCCAGCAGCTTAAGGACAGGGGGAAGCACAGATACGCAGTATTTT. It yields the protein CASSLRTGGSTDTQYF. This chain joins TRBV7-3 and TRBJ2-3; TRBD1 matches at 10 bases. Germline values: CDR1 SGHTA, CDR2 FQGTGA. Losses at the gene ends were 1 base for V and 0 bases for J; bases not matched to a gene: 1. The CDR3 sequence is 16 residues long.

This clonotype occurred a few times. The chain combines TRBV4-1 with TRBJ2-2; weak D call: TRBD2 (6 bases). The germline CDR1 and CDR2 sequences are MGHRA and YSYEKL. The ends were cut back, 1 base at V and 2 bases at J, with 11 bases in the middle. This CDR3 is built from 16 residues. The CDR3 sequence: CASSQAGTYNTGELFF. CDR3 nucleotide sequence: TGCGCCAGCAGCCAAGCCGGGACTTACAACACCGGGGAGCTGTTTTTT.

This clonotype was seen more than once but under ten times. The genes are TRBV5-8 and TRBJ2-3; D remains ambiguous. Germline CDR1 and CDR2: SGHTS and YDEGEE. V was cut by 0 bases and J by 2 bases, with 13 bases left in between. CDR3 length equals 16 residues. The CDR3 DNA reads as TGTGCCAGCAGCTTGGGGGCCACCATGGACACAGATACGCAGTATTTT. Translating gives CASSLGATMDTDTQYF. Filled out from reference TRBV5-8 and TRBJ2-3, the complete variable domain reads EAGVTQSPTHLIKTRGQQATLRCSPISGHTSVYWYQQALGLGLQFLLWYDEGEERNRGNFPPRFSGRQFPNYSSELNVNALELEDSALYLCASSLGATMDTDTQYFGPGTRLTVL.

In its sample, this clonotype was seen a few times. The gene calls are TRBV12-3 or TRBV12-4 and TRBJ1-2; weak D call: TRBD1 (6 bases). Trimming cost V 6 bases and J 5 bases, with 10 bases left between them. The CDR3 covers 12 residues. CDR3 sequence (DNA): TGTGCCAGCAGAACAGGGTTATATGGCTACACCTTC. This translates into CASRTGLYGYTF.

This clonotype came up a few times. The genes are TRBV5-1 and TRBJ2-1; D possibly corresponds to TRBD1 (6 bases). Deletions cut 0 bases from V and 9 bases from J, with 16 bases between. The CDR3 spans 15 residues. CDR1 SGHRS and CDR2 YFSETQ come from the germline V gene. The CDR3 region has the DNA TGCGCCAGCAGCTTGGCCGGGACACCACAATTTGAGCAGTTCTTC. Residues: CASSLAGTPQFEQFF.

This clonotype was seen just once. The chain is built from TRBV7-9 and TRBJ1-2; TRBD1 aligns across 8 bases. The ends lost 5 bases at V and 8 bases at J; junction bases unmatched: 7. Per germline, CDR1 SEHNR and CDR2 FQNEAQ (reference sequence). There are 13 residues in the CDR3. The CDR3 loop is CASSVGTGIGYTF. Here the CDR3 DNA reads TGTGCCAGCAGCGTGGGGACAGGTATCGGCTACACCTTC.

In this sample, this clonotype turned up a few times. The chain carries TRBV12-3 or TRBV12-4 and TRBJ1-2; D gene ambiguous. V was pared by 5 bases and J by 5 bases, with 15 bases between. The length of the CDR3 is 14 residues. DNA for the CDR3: TGTGCCAGCAGTACCGGGGTGATAGGATATGGCTACACCTTC. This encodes CASSTGVIGYGYTF.

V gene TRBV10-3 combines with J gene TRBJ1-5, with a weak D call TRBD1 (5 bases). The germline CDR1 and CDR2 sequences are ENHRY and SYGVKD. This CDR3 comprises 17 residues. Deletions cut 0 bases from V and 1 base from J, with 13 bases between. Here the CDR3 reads CAISESNSGPSNQPQHF. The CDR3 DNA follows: TGTGCCATCAGTGAGTCGAATTCGGGGCCCAGCAATCAGCCCCAGCATTTT.